Following are 15 T cell receptor beta chains from one sample sequenced in a study of T cell changes during pregnancy in multiple sclerosis. Produced via immunoSEQ multiplex PCR; TCRdb's table is partial and in-frame only. The sample consists of 60,000 to 90,000 clones, more than 85% of them appearing once. Sequencing used peripheral blood, obtained after pregnancy. These receptors came from a female donor in good health, enrolled as a control in a pregnancy study.

The chain links TRBV5-6 to TRBJ2-7; tentative D call: TRBD2 (7 bases). CDR3 length: 15 residues. The ends were cut back, 2 bases at V and 3 bases at J, with 15 bases in the middle. Germline CDR1 SGHDT, CDR2 YYEEEE. Written as DNA, the CDR3 is TGTGCCAGCAGCTTTCGGGTGGGGGGGCACTACGAGCAGTACTTC. As protein: CASSFRVGGHYEQYF.

The chain uses TRBV6-5 and TRBJ1-3, with TRBD1 matching 7 bases. CDR1 is MNHEY, CDR2 SVGAGI, per germline. CDR3 length: 14 residues. Trimming took 4 bases from V and 4 from J; bases not matched to a gene: 4. The CDR3 DNA sequence: TGTGCCAGCAGTTTCCGGGACAGCGGAAACACCATATATTTT. Its protein is CASSFRDSGNTIYF.

The chain recombines TRBV7-3 with TRBJ2-1; 11 nucleotides align to TRBD2. The CDR3 is 14 amino acids. Trimming cost V 5 bases and J 10 bases; bases outside gene matches: 7. Germline CDR1 and CDR2: SGHTA and FQGTGA. CDR3 DNA: TGTGCCAGCAGCCCCATGACTAGCGGGATCGAGCAGTTCTTC. Amino acids: CASSPMTSGIEQFF.

The chain has TRBV5-1 and TRBJ2-5; 11 nucleotides match TRBD2. The ends lost 4 bases at V and 3 bases at J; junction bases unmatched: 5. CDR3 length: 15 residues. From germline, CDR1 is SGHRS and CDR2 YFSETQ. The DNA for the CDR3 is TGCGCCAGCAGCGCTGTTAGCGGGAGGGAAGAGACCCAGTACTTC. Protein: CASSAVSGREETQYF.

The gene calls are TRBV15 and TRBJ1-5, with TRBD1 identical over 7 bases. V lost 2 bases to trimming and J lost 3 bases; unmatched junction nucleotides: 13. This CDR3 has 18 residues. Per germline, CDR1 LNHNV and CDR2 YYDKDF (reference sequence). CDR3 sequence: CATSRTFRAGGFNQPQHF. The CDR3 DNA reads as TGTGCCACCAGCAGAACCTTTAGGGCAGGGGGTTTCAATCAGCCCCAGCATTTT.

The rearrangement joins TRBV30 to TRBJ2-3, with 13 nucleotides matching TRBD2. V gave up 4 bases and J gave up 1 base; unmatched junction bases: 5. From germline, CDR1 is GTSNPN and CDR2 SVGIG (reference sequence). This CDR3 is 16 amino acids long. The CDR3 reads CAWTEGLAGGTDTQYF. The CDR3 DNA reads TGTGCCTGGACTGAAGGACTAGCGGGGGGCACAGATACGCAGTATTTT.

The rearrangement uses TRBV6-6 and TRBJ1-5, with D unclear. Between the trimmed V and J ends, which lost 6 bases and 5 bases, there was a span of 14 bases. The CDR3 runs 14 residues. Germline CDR1 is MNHNY and CDR2 is SVGAGI (reference sequence). The CDR3 is CASSTSQRDQPQHF. Written as DNA, the CDR3 is TGTGCCAGCAGCACATCTCAGCGAGATCAGCCCCAGCATTTT.

The V gene is TRBV11-2, the J gene TRBJ1-2; D is ambiguous. Germline V gene sequence: CDR1 SGHAT, CDR2 FQNNGV. This CDR3 has 14 amino acids. Trimming cost V 4 bases and J 3 bases, with 12 bases left between them. The CDR3 loop reads CASSSVGGDYGYTF. The DNA of the CDR3 is TGTGCCAGCAGCTCAGTGGGCGGGGACTATGGCTACACCTTC.

The rearrangement uses TRBV5-4 and TRBJ2-2; no clear D. Trimming took off 5 bases at V and 4 bases at J, with 9 bases between the two ends. The CDR3 loop spans 13 amino acids. CDR1 is SGHNT and CDR2 is YYREEE in the germline V gene (reference sequence). Written as DNA, the CDR3 is TGTGCCAGCAGTTCCGACTTCACCGGGGAGCTGTTTTTT. Protein sequence: CASSSDFTGELFF.

The sample holds one count of this clone. The chain is built from TRBV19 and TRBJ2-7; TRBD2 is a possible D gene (6 bases). Trimming pared 3 bases from V and 5 bases from J, leaving 17 bases between. The CDR3 has 15 residues. CDR1 is LNHDA and CDR2 is SQIVND in the germline V gene (reference sequence). CDR3 region: CASSISGVLGNEQYF. The CDR3, as DNA: TGTGCCAGTAGTATCTCGGGAGTCCTGGGCAACGAGCAGTACTTC. Looking up the rest from reference TRBV19 and TRBJ2-7 gives the full variable domain: DGGITQSPKYLFRKEGQNVTLSCEQNLNHDAMYWYRQDPGQGLRLIYYSQIVNDFQKGDIAEGYSVSREKKESFPLTVTSAQKNPTAFYLCASSISGVLGNEQYFGPGTRLTVT.

The chain carries TRBV27 and TRBJ2-7; 8 bases align to TRBD1. The CDR3 contains 15 residues. V trimming: 10 bases; J trimming: 0 bases; junction bases outside the gene matches: 11. The germline V gene has CDR1 MNHEY and CDR2 SMNVEV (reference sequence). CDR3 sequence (DNA): TGTGCCACCCTTGGAGGACAGGGAGACTCCTACGAGCAGTACTTC. Translating gives CATLGGQGDSYEQYF.

This clone was found once. The chain carries TRBV7-6 and TRBJ2-3, with 7 positions matching TRBD2. V trimming: 5 bases; J trimming: 4 bases; junction bases outside the gene matches: 12. This CDR3 comprises 16 residues. The germline V gene encodes CDR1 SGHVS and CDR2 FNYEAQ. The CDR3 DNA reads as TGTGCCAGCAGCCCATCAGGCGGGAGAAGGGCAGATACGCAGTATTTT. This encodes CASSPSGGRRADTQYF.

This clone has a handful of counts. The genes are TRBV23-1 and TRBJ1-6, with 11 bases lining up with TRBD1. TRBV23-1 belongs to the ORF category, with a function that is uncertain. This CDR3 spans 17 amino acids. V trimming: 2 bases; J trimming: 8 bases; junction bases outside the gene matches: 8. The CDR3 DNA reads TGCGCCAGCAGTCAAGAGCCGGGACAGGGGGACTATTCACCCCTCCACTTT. Translated: CASSQEPGQGDYSPLHF.

The rearrangement links TRBV7-8 to TRBJ1-1; TRBD1 is a possible D gene (5 bases). Trimming left V 4 bases short and J 10 bases short, with 10 bases between. This CDR3 region has 11 residues. Per the germline V gene, CDR1 is SGHVS and CDR2 is FQNEAQ. CDR3 residues: CASSSQGGAFF. The CDR3 region has the DNA TGTGCCAGCAGCTCCCAGGGAGGAGCTTTCTTT.

The chain couples TRBV19 to TRBJ1-5; no firm D call. The CDR3 is 13 amino acids. The V end was cut by 7 bases, the J end by 0 bases, with 7 bases between. Germline V lookup: CDR1 LNHDA, CDR2 SQIVND (reference sequence). The CDR3 DNA follows: TGTGCCAGTAATAAGCTTAGCAATCAGCCCCAGCATTTT. Amino acid sequence: CASNKLSNQPQHF.